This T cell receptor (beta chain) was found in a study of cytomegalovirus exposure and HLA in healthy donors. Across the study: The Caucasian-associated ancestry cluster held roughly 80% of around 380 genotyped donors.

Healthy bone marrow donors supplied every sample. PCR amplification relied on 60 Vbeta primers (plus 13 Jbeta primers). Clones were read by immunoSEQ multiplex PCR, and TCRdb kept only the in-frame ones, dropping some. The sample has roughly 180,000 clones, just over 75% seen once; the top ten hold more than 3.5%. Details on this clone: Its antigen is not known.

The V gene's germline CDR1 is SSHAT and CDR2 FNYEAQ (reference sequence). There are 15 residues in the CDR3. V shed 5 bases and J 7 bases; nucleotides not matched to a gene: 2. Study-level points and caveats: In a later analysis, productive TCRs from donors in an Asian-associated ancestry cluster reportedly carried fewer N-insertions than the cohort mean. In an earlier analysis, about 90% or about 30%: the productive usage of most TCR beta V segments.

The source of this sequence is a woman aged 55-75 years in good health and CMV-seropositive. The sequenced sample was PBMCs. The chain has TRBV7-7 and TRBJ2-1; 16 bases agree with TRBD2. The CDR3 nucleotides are TGTGCCAGCAGCGCGGGACTAGCGGGGGGGAATGAGCAGTTCTTC. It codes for CASSAGLAGGNEQFF.